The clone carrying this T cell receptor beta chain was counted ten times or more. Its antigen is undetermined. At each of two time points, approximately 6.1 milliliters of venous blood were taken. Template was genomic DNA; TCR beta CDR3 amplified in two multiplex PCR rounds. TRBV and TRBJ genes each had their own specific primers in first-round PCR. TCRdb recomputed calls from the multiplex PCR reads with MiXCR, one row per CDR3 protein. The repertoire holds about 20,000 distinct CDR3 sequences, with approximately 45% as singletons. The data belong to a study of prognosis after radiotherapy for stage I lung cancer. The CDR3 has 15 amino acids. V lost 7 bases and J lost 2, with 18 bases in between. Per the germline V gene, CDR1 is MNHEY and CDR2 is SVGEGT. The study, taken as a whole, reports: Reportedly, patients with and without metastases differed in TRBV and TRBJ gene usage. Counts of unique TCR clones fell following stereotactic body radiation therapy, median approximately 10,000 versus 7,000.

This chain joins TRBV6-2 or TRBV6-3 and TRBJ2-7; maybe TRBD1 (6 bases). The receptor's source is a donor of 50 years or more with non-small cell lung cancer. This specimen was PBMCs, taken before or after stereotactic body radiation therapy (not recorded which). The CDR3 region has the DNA TGTGCCAGCACCAATCACAGGGAAGTTCCCTACGAGCAGTACTTC. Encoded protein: CASTNHREVPYEQYF.